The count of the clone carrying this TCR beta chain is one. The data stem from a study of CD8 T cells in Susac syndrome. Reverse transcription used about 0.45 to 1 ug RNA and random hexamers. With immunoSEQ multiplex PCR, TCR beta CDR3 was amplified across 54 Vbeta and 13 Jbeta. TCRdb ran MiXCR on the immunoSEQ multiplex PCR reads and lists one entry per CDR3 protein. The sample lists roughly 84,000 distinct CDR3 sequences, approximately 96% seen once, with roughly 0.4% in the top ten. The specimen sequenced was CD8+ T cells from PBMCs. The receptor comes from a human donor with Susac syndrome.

This chain's CDR3 is CSVVEGSGYTF. In nucleotides, the CDR3 is TGCAGCGTTGTAGAGGGGAGCGGCTACACCTTC. The rearrangement joins TRBV29-1 to TRBJ1-2; a possible D gene is TRBD1 (5 bases). The CDR3 runs to 11 residues. The ends were cut back, 4 bases at V and 8 bases at J, with 11 bases in the middle. The germline CDR1 and CDR2 sequences are SQVTM and ANQGSEA.